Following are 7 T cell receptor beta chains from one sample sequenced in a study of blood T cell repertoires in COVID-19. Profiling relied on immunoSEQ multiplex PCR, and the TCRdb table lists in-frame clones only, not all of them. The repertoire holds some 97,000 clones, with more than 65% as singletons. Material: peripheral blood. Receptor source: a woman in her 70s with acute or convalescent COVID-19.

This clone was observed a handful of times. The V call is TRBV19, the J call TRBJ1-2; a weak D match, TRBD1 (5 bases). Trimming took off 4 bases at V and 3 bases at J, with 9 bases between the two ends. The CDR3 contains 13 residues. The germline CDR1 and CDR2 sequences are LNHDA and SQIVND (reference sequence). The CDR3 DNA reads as TGTGCCAGTAGTACACAGGTTCACTATGGCTACACCTTC. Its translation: CASSTQVHYGYTF.

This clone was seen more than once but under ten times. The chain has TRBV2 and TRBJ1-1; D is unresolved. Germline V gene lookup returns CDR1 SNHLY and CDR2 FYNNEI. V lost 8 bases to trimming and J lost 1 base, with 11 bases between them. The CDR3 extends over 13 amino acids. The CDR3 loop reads CASATYRNTEAFF. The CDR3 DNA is TGTGCCAGCGCAACTTACCGGAACACTGAAGCTTTCTTT.

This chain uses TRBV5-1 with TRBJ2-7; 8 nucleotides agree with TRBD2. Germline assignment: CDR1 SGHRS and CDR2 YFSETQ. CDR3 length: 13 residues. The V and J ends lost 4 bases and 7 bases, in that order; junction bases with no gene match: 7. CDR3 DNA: TGCGCCAGCAGCCCCGGGGGGGTACGGGAGCAGTACTTC. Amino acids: CASSPGGVREQYF.

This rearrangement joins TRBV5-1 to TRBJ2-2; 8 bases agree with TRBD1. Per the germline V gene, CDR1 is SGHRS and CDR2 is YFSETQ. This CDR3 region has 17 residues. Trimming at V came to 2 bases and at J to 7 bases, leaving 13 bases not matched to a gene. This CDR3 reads CASSFVGRGQKDGELFF. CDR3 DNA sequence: TGCGCCAGCAGCTTTGTTGGCAGGGGGCAGAAAGACGGGGAGCTGTTTTTT.

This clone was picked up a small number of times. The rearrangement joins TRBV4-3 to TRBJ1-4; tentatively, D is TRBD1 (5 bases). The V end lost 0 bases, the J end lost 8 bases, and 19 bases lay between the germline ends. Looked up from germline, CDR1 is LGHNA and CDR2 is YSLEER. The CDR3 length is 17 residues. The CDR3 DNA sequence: TGCGCCAGCAGCCAAGATTACATGGGGGGATCAGGCGAAAAACTGTTTTTT. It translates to CASSQDYMGGSGEKLFF.

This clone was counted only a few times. This CDR3 is CAAARLMNTEAFF. CDR3 bases: TGTGCCGCGGCGAGGTTAATGAACACTGAAGCTTTCTTT. This chain uses TRBV2 with TRBJ1-1; no firm D call. V gave up 11 bases and J gave up 0 bases, with 13 bases separating them. CDR3 length equals 13 residues. Germline V gene lookup returns CDR1 SNHLY and CDR2 FYNNEI.

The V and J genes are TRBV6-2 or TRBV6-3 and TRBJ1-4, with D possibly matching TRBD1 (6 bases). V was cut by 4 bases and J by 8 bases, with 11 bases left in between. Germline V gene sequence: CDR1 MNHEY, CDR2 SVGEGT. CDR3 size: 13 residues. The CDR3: CASSWQGREKLFF. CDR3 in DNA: TGTGCCAGCAGTTGGCAGGGGAGAGAAAAACTGTTTTTT.